The 20 T cell receptor beta chains below were found in one sample sequenced in a study of T cells after yellow fever vaccination. Using its own MiXCR run on the 5' RACE reads, TCRdb lists one record per CDR3 protein. The data contain 300,000 to 400,000 distinct CDR3 sequences, approximately 12% of them singletons. The material was CD4+ T cells sorted from PBMCs, obtained 15 days after the yellow fever booster vaccination. These receptors originate from a man aged 18 to 30 who received the YFV17D yellow fever vaccine.

The CDR3, as DNA: TGTGCCATCAGTCCGACACAGGGAGATACGCAGTATTTT. Protein sequence: CAISPTQGDTQYF. The chain couples TRBV10-3 to TRBJ2-3; TRBD1 might be the D (6 bases). V gave up 5 bases and J gave up 5 bases, with 11 bases separating them. CDR3 size: 13 residues. CDR1 is ENHRY and CDR2 is SYGVKD in the germline V gene.

The chain uses TRBV7-9 and TRBJ2-2, with 8 bases aligning to TRBD1. Germline V gene sequence: CDR1 SEHNR, CDR2 FQNEAQ (reference sequence). V trimming: 4 bases; J trimming: 6 bases; junction bases outside the gene matches: 4. This CDR3 comprises 14 residues. The DNA of the CDR3 is TGTGCCAGCAGCTCGGCAGGGGGCCCCGGGGAGCTGTTTTTT. The encoded protein is CASSSAGGPGELFF. The full variable domain, rest sourced from reference TRBV7-9 and TRBJ2-2, is DTGVSQNPRHKITKRGQNVTFRCDPISEHNRLYWYRQTLGQGPEFLTYFQNEAQLEKSRLLSDRFSAERPKGSFSTLEIQRTEQGDSAMYLCASSSAGGPGELFFGEGSRLTVL.

The chain employs TRBV2 and TRBJ1-5; tentative D call: TRBD1 (5 bases). From germline, CDR1 is SNHLY and CDR2 FYNNEI. Between the trimmed V and J ends, which lost 8 bases and 4 bases, there was a span of 9 bases. This CDR3 has 12 amino acids. CDR3 in amino acids: CASAGGNQPQHF. Written as DNA, the CDR3 is TGTGCCAGCGCGGGGGGGAATCAGCCCCAGCATTTT.

This chain uses TRBV20-1 with TRBJ2-3; no clear D gene. The CDR3 has 14 amino acids. Trimming took 0 bases from V and 2 from J, leaving 9 bases between them. Germline loops: CDR1 DFQATT, CDR2 SNEGSKA (reference sequence). In DNA form, the CDR3 reads TGCAGTGCTAGAGATCAGGCTAACACAGATACGCAGTATTTT. This encodes CSARDQANTDTQYF.

This clonotype was observed many times. The J gene is TRBJ2-5, the V gene TRBV12-3 or TRBV12-4; maybe TRBD2 (5 bases). This CDR3 spans 12 amino acids. Trimming pared 6 bases from V and 5 bases from J, leaving 10 bases between. The CDR3 is CASRLGGETQYF. CDR3 coding DNA: TGTGCCAGCAGGCTAGGCGGGGAGACCCAGTACTTC.

The gene calls are TRBV28 and TRBJ1-2; no clear D. CDR3 length: 12 amino acids. Trimming stripped 3 bases from V and 4 bases from J, with 6 bases between. Germline V gene lookup returns CDR1 MDHEN and CDR2 SYDVKM. CDR3 bases: TGTGCCAGCAGTTTTAAGAGCTATGGCTACACCTTC. Protein: CASSFKSYGYTF.

The chain has TRBV5-1 and TRBJ2-5; TRBD2 agrees at 16 bases. The CDR3 is 17 amino acids. The germline gives CDR1 SGHRS, CDR2 YFSETQ. V gave up 3 bases and J gave up 5 bases; unmatched junction bases: 7. CDR3 loop: CASSWTGTSGGAETQYF. Here the CDR3 DNA reads TGCGCCAGCAGCTGGACCGGGACTAGCGGGGGGGCGGAGACCCAGTACTTC.

This rearrangement joins TRBV9 to TRBJ1-2; 8 bases agree with TRBD1. The CDR3 sequence is 13 residues long. V lost 7 bases, J lost 4 bases, and 6 bases stayed unmatched. Germline CDR1 SGDLS, CDR2 YYNGEE. In DNA, the CDR3 is TGTGCCAGCGGAGCCGGGACAGGCTATGGCTACACCTTC. Its translation is CASGAGTGYGYTF.

The V call is TRBV7-2, the J call TRBJ1-2; a possible D gene is TRBD1 (5 bases). The germline gives CDR1 SGHTA, CDR2 FQGNSA. V lost 1 base and J lost 4, with 10 bases in between. CDR3 size: 14 residues. The CDR3: CASSLERGSYGYTF. As DNA, the CDR3 is TGTGCCAGCAGCTTAGAGAGGGGAAGCTATGGCTACACCTTC. Full variable domain (missing parts from reference TRBV7-2 and TRBJ1-2): GAGVSQSPSNKVTEKGKDVELRCDPISGHTALYWYRQSLGQGLEFLIYFQGNSAPDKSGLPSDRFSAERTGGSVSTLTIQRTQQEDSAVYLCASSLERGSYGYTFGSGTRLTVV.

This sequence joins TRBV20-1 and TRBJ2-1; 10 bases map to TRBD2. This CDR3 is built from 14 residues. V shed 4 bases and J 6 bases; nucleotides not matched to a gene: 6. CDR1 DFQATT and CDR2 SNEGSKA come from the germline V gene (reference sequence). The CDR3 nucleotides are TGCAGTGCTATAACTAGCGGGGCCGCCAATGAGCAGTTCTTC. Translated, it gives CSAITSGAANEQFF.

In this sample, this clonotype turned up a few times. The genes are TRBV7-9 and TRBJ2-7; D not resolved. V was pared by 6 bases and J by 0 bases, with 6 bases between. CDR3 length equals 12 residues. Germline loops: CDR1 SEHNR, CDR2 FQNEAQ (reference sequence). The CDR3 is CASRRSSYEQYF. The CDR3 nucleotides are TGTGCCAGCAGGAGGAGCTCCTACGAGCAGTACTTC.

This clonotype has a count of ten or more. The V gene is TRBV6-5, the J gene TRBJ1-6; D remains unclear. The CDR3 is made up of 12 amino acids. With 2 bases removed from V and 7 bases from J, the gap between germline ends came to 3 bases. Germline V gene sequence: CDR1 MNHEY, CDR2 SVGAGI. The CDR3 DNA reads as TGTGCCAGCAGTTACGGGAATTCACCCCTCCACTTT. Encoded protein: CASSYGNSPLHF.

This clonotype was counted a few times. The chain couples TRBV6-5 to TRBJ1-1, with a possible D match to TRBD1 (5 bases). The CDR3 loop spans 13 amino acids. Germline assignment: CDR1 MNHEY and CDR2 SVGAGI. V gave up 6 bases and J gave up 4 bases, with 12 bases separating them. The CDR3 sequence is CASSRRERTEAFF. CDR3 nucleotides: TGTGCCAGCAGCCGCAGGGAACGCACTGAAGCTTTCTTT.

This clonotype was detected a few times. This chain links TRBV3-1 with TRBJ1-4, with D possibly TRBD1 on 5 matching bases. CDR1 and CDR2 from the germline V gene are LGHDT and YNNKEL (reference sequence). The V end lost 3 bases, the J end lost 8 bases, and 16 bases lay between the germline ends. The CDR3 loop spans 15 amino acids. This CDR3 reads CASSQFQGGSEKLFF. CDR3 DNA: TGTGCCAGCAGCCAGTTCCAGGGAGGTTCCGAAAAACTGTTTTTT.

The table lists this clonotype with many counts. The CDR3 spells CASSQGLLIAKNIQYF. In DNA form, the CDR3 reads TGCGCCAGCAGCCAAGGATTACTGATAGCCAAAAACATTCAGTACTTC. This chain links TRBV4-1 with TRBJ2-4; no clear D. The V gene lost 1 base and the J gene lost 0 bases, with 10 bases spanning the gap. Germline CDR1 reads MGHRA; CDR2 reads YSYEKL. The CDR3 has 16 amino acids.

The J gene is TRBJ2-3, the V gene TRBV10-1, with 7 bases lining up with TRBD2. CDR1 and CDR2 (germline): WNHNN, SYGVQD (reference sequence). Germline trimming cut 3 bases from V and 4 bases from J; bases unmatched to any gene: 13. The CDR3 is made up of 17 amino acids. In DNA form, the CDR3 reads TGCGCCAGCAGTGAAGGGAGATGGGCGGGGGAGGCAGATACGCAGTATTTT. It is translated as CASSEGRWAGEADTQYF.

This clonotype came up many times. This rearrangement joins TRBV7-2 to TRBJ2-5; possible D gene TRBD2, 6 bases. CDR3 size: 13 residues. Germline CDR1 and CDR2: SGHTA and FQGNSA. V lost 6 bases to trimming and J lost 4 bases, with 12 bases between them. The CDR3 DNA reads TGTGCCAGCAGTGGAACCGGGGGAGAGACCCAGTACTTC. It yields the protein CASSGTGGETQYF.

The sample holds many counts of this clonotype. This rearrangement joins TRBV5-1 to TRBJ1-6, with no clear D. In germline, CDR1 is SGHRS, CDR2 YFSETQ. This CDR3 is 15 amino acids long. Deletions cut 1 base from V and 5 bases from J, with 10 bases between. CDR3 in amino acids: CASSLSAVNNSPLHF. The CDR3, as DNA: TGCGCCAGCAGCTTGTCGGCAGTAAATAATTCACCCCTCCACTTT. The full variable domain, its missing parts supplied by reference TRBV5-1 and TRBJ1-6, is KAGVTQTPRYLIKTRGQQVTLSCSPISGHRSVSWYQQTPGQGLQFLFEYFSETQRNKGNFPGRFSGRQFSNSRSEMNVSTLELGDSALYLCASSLSAVNNSPLHFGNGTRLTVT.

This clonotype was observed many times. V gene TRBV12-3 or TRBV12-4 combines with J gene TRBJ1-1; D call uncertain. This CDR3 region has 14 residues. The V and J ends lost 7 bases and 0 bases respectively, with 12 bases between them. The CDR3 coding sequence is TGTGCCAGCATCCACCCGAGGGTGAACACTGAAGCTTTCTTT. It specifies CASIHPRVNTEAFF.

This clonotype has more than one count but fewer than ten. The rearrangement joins TRBV6-2 or TRBV6-3 to TRBJ1-2; D gene ambiguous. This CDR3 is built from 15 residues. Germline values: CDR1 MNHEY, CDR2 SVGEGT. V was cut by 6 bases and J by 8 bases, with 22 bases left in between. The CDR3 coding sequence is TGTGCCAGCAGACCGCCACGGGAAAGTAAACAAGGCTACACCTTC. As protein: CASRPPRESKQGYTF.